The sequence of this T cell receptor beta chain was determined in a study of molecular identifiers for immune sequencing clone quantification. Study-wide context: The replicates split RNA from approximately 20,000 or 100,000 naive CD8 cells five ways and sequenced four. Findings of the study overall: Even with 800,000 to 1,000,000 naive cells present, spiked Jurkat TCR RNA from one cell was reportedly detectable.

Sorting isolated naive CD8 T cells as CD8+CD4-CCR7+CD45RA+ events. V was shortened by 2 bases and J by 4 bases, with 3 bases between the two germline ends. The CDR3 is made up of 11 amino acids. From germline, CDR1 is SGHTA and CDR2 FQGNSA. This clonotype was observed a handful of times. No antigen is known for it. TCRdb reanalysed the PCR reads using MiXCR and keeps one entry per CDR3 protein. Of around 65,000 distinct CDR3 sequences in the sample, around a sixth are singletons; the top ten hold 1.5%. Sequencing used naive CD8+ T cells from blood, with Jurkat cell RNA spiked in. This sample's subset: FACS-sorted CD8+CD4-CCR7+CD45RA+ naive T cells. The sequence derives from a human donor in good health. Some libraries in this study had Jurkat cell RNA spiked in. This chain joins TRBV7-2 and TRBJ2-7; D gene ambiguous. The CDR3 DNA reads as TGTGCCAGCAGCTTATATTACGAGCAGTACTTC. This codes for CASSLYYEQYF.